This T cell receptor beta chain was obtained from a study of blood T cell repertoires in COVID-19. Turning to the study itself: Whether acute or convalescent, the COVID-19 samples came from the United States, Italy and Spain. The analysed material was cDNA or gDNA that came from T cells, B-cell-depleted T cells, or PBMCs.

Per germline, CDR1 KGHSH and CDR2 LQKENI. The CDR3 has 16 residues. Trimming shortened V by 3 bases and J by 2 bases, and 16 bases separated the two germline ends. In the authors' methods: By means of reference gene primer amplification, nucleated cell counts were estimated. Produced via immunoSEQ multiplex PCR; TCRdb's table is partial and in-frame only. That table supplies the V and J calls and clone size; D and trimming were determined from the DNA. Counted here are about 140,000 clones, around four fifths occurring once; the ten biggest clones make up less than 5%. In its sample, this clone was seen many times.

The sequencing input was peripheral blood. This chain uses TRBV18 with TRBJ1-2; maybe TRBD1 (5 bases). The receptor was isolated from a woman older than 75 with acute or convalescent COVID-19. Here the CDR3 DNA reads TGTGCCAGCTCACCTCCGATCAACCCAGGGAACTATGGCTACACCTTC. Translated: CASSPPINPGNYGYTF.